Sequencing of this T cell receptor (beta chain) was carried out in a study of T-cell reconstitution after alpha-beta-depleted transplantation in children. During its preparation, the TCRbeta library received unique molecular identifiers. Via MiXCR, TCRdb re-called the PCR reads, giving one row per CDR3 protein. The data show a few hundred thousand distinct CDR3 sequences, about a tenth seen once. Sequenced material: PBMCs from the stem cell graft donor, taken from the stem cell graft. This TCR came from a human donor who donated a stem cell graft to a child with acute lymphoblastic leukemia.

The CDR3 reads CASSPGPNQETQYF. The CDR3 nucleotides are TGCGCCAGCAGCCCGGGACCCAACCAAGAGACCCAGTACTTC. The chain uses TRBV5-1 and TRBJ2-5; D is tentatively TRBD1 or TRBD2 (5 bases each). Germline V gives CDR1 SGHRS, CDR2 YFSETQ. V was cut by 4 bases and J by 0 bases, with 10 bases left in between. The CDR3 is 14 amino acids.